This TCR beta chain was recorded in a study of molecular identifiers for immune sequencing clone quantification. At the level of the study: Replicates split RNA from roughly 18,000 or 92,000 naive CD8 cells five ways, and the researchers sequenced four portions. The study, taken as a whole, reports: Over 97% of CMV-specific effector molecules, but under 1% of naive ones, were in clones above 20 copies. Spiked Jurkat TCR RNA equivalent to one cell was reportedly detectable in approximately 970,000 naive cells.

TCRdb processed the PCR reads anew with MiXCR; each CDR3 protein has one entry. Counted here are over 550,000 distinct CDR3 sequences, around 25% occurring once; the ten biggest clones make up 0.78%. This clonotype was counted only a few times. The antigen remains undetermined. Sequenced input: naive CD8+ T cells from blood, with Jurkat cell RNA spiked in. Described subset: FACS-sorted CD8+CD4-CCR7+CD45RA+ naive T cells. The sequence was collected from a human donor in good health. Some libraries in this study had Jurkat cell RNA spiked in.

Written as DNA, the CDR3 is TGCGCCAGCAGCCAAGATAGAGCACTAATGAACACCGGGGAGCTGTTTTTT. Its translation: CASSQDRALMNTGELFF. The chain is built from TRBV4-3 and TRBJ2-2, with unresolved D. The germline V gene has CDR1 LGHNA and CDR2 YSLEER. The length of the CDR3 is 17 residues. Trimming stripped 0 bases from V and 1 base from J, with 12 bases between.